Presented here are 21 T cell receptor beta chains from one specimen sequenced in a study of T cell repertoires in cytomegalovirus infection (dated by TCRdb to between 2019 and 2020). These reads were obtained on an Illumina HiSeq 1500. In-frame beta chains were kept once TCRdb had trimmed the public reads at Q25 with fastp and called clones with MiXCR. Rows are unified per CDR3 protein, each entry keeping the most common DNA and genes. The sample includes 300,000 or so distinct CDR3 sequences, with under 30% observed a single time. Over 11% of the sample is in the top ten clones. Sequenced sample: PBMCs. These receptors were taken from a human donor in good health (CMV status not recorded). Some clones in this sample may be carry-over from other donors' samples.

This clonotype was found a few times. CDR3 in amino acids: CASSSTGPTGELFF. CDR3 sequence (DNA): TGTGCCAGCAGTTCGACAGGGCCCACCGGGGAGCTGTTTTTT. The gene calls are TRBV12-3 or TRBV12-4 and TRBJ2-2, with 7 bases aligning to TRBD1. With 4 bases clipped from V and 4 bases from J, the junction kept 3 bases outside the gene matches. The CDR3 loop spans 14 amino acids.

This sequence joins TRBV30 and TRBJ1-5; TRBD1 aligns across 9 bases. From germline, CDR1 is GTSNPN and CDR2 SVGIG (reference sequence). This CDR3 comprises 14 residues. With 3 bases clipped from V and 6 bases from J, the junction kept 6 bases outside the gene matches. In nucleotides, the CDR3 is TGTGCCTGGAGACCTACAGGGGGCACTCAGCCCCAGCATTTT. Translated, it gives CAWRPTGGTQPQHF.

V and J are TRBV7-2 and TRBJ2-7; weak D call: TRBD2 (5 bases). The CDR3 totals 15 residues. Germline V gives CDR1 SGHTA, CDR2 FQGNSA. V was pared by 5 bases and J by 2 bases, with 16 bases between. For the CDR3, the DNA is TGTGCCAGCAGCCCTGGACTCGACTCAACCTACGAGCAGTACTTC. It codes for CASSPGLDSTYEQYF.

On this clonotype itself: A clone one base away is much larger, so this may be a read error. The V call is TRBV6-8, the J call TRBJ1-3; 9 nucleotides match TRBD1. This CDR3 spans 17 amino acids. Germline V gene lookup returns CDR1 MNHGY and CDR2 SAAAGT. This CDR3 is CASSTTQGAVSGNTLYF. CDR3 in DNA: TGTGCCAGCAGTACAACACAGGGGGCCGTCTCTGGAAACACCTTATATTTT.

CDR3 in DNA: TGTGCCAGCAGTTCGAATAGGGCTTCCAATCAGCCCCAGCATTTT. Translating gives CASSSNRASNQPQHF. The gene calls are TRBV28 and TRBJ1-5; D gene uncertain. CDR3 size: 15 residues. Germline assignment: CDR1 MDHEN and CDR2 SYDVKM. The V gene lost 4 bases and the J gene lost 3 bases, with 13 bases spanning the gap.

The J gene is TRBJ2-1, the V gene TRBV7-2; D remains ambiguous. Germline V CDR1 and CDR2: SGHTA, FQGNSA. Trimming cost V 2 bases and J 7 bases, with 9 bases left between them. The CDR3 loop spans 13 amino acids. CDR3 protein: CASSLIPANEQFF. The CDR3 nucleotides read TGTGCCAGCAGCTTAATACCAGCTAATGAGCAGTTCTTC.

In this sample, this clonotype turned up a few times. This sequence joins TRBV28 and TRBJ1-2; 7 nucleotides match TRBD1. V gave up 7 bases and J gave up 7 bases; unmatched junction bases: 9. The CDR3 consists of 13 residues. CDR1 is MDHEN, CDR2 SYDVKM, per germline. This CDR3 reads CASMETGSGGYTF. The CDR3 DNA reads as TGTGCCAGCATGGAGACAGGGAGTGGTGGCTACACCTTC.

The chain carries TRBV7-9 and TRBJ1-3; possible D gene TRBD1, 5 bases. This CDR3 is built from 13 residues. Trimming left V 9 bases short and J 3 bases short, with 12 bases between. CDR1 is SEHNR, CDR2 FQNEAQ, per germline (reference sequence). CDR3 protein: CASEPDSGNTIYF. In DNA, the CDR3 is TGTGCCAGTGAACCCGACAGTGGAAACACCATATATTTT.

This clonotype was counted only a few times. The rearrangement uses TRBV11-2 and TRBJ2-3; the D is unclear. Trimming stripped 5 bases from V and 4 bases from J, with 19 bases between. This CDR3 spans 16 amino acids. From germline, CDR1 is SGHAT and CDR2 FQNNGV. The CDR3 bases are TGTGCCAGCAGCCTCGATCCCATCCCCCGAGCAGATACGCAGTATTTT. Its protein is CASSLDPIPRADTQYF.

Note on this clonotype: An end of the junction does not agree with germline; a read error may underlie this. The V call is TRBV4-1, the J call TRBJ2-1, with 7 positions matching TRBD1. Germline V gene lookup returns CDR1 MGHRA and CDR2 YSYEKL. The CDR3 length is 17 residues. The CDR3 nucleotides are TGTGCCAGCAGCCACGGCGGACAGGCAAGCTCCTACAATGAGCAGTTCTTC. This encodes CASSHGGQASSYNEQFF.

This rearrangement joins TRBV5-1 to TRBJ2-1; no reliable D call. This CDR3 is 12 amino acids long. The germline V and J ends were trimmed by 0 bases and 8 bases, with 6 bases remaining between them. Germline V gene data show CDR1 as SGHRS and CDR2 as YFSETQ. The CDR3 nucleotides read TGCGCCAGCAGCTTGGCGGACGATGAGCAGTTCTTC. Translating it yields CASSLADDEQFF.

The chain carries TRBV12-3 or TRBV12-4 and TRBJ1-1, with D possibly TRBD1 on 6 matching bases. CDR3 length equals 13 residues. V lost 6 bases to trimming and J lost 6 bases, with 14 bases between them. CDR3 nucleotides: TGTGCCAGCAGGAGGTCGGGGGCTCCTGAAGCTTTCTTT. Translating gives CASRRSGAPEAFF.

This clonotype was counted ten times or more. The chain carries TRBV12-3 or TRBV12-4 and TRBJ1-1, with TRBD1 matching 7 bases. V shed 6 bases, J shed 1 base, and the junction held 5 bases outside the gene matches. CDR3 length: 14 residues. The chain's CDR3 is CASRPGTANTEAFF. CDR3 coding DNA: TGTGCCAGCAGGCCCGGGACAGCGAACACTGAAGCTTTCTTT.

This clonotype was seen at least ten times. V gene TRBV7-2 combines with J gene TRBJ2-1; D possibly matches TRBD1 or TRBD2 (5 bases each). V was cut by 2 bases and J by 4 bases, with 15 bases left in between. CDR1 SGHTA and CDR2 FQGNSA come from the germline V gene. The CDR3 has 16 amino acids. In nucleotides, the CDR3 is TGTGCCAGCAGCTTACTGGGGCGGGCCGCTTACAATGAGCAGTTCTTC. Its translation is CASSLLGRAAYNEQFF.

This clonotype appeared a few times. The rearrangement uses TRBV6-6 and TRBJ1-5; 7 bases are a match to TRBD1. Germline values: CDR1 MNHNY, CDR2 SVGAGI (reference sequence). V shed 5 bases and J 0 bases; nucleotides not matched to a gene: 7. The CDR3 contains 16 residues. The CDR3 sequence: CASSAWTGGSNQPQHF. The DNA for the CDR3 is TGTGCCAGCAGTGCCTGGACAGGCGGTAGCAATCAGCCCCAGCATTTT.

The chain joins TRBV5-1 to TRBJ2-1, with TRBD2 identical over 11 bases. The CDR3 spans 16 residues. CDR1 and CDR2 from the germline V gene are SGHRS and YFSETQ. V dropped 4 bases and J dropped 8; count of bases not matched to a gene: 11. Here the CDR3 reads CASSPRSGGAGHEQFF. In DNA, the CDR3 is TGCGCCAGCAGCCCCCGTAGCGGGGGGGCCGGCCATGAGCAGTTCTTC. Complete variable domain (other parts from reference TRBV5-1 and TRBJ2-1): KAGVTQTPRYLIKTRGQQVTLSCSPISGHRSVSWYQQTPGQGLQFLFEYFSETQRNKGNFPGRFSGRQFSNSRSEMNVSTLELGDSALYLCASSPRSGGAGHEQFFGPGTRLTVL.

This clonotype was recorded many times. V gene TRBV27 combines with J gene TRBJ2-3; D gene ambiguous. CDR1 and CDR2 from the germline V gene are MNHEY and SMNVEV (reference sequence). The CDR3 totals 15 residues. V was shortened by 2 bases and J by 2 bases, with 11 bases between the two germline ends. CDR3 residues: CASSLLGRSTDTQYF. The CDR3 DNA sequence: TGTGCCAGCAGTTTACTCGGACGGTCCACAGATACGCAGTATTTT.

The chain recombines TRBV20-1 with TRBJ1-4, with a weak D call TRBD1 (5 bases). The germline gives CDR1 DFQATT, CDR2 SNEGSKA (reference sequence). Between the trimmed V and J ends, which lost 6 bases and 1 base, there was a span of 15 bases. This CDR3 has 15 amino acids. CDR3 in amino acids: CSAYTPRGTNEKLFF. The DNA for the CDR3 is TGCAGTGCGTACACCCCGAGGGGAACTAATGAAAAACTGTTTTTT.

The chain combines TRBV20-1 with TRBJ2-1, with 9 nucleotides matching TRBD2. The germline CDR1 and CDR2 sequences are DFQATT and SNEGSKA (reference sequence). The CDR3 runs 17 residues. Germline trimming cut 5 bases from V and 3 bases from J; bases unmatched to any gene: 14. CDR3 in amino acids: CSAPGTKREDLYNEQFF. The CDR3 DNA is TGCAGTGCTCCGGGGACTAAGCGGGAGGACCTCTACAATGAGCAGTTCTTC.

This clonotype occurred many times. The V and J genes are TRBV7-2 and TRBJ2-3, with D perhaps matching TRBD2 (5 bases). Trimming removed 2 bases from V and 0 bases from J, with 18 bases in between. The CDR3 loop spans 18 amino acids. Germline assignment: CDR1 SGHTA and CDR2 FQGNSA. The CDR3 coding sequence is TGTGCCAGCAGCTTAAATAATTTCTTCGGCGGGAGCACAGATACGCAGTATTTT. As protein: CASSLNNFFGGSTDTQYF.

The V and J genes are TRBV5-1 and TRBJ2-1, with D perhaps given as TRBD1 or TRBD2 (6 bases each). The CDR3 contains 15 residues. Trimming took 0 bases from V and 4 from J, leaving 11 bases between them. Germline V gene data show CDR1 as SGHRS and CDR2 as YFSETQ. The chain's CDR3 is CASSLGSGAYNEQFF. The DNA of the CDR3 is TGCGCCAGCAGCTTGGGTTCGGGGGCTTACAATGAGCAGTTCTTC.